The 14 T cell receptor beta chains below were found in one sample sequenced in a study of T-cell memory formation after mild COVID-19. TCRdb fed the 5' RACE reads into MiXCR, producing one record per CDR3 protein. The repertoire holds tens of thousands of distinct CDR3 sequences, with 6.1% as singletons. What was sequenced was PBMCs or a T cell subset sorted from them (not recorded which). Receptors were obtained from an adult who had mild COVID-19 (a few samples of this study predate the infection). Cell type and time point are not known.

V and J are TRBV24-1 and TRBJ1-2; D is undetermined. Trimming cost V 1 base and J 2 bases, with 7 bases left between them. CDR3 length equals 14 residues. Germline CDR1 and CDR2: KGHDR and SFDVKD. CDR3 sequence reads: CATSDFRLNYGYTF. CDR3 nucleotide sequence: TGTGCCACCAGTGATTTTAGGCTAAACTATGGCTACACCTTC.

This clonotype was seen repeatedly, ten times or more. The gene calls are TRBV5-4 and TRBJ2-1, with D possibly TRBD1 on 7 matching bases. V was cut by 5 bases and J by 2 bases, with 17 bases left in between. This CDR3 contains 16 residues. In germline, CDR1 is SGHNT, CDR2 YYREEE (reference sequence). The CDR3 DNA follows: TGTGCCAGCAGGGGTAGACAGGGACTTCCCTACAATGAGCAGTTCTTC. Its translation is CASRGRQGLPYNEQFF.

This clonotype was picked up many times. V and J are TRBV20-1 and TRBJ2-1, with 10 bases fitting TRBD2. Germline CDR1 is DFQATT and CDR2 is SNEGSKA (reference sequence). The V and J ends lost 6 bases and 4 bases, in that order; junction bases with no gene match: 12. The CDR3 loop spans 16 amino acids. Here the CDR3 DNA reads TGCAGTGCCAGGACTAGCGGAAGCCGGTTTTACAATGAGCAGTTCTTC. Translated: CSARTSGSRFYNEQFF.

This clonotype has more than one count but fewer than ten. The rearrangement links TRBV14 to TRBJ2-2; possible D gene TRBD1, 5 bases. The CDR3 sequence is 17 residues long. Per the germline V gene, CDR1 is SGHDN and CDR2 is FVKESK. V was cut by 1 base and J by 4 bases, with 16 bases left in between. CDR3 bases: TGTGCCAGCAGCCAAGTGGGGCCTCTAATGCTCACCGGGGAGCTGTTTTTT. Translation gives CASSQVGPLMLTGELFF.

This chain joins TRBV2 and TRBJ2-2; D is possibly TRBD1 (6 bases). This CDR3 is built from 12 residues. Germline CDR1 reads SNHLY; CDR2 reads FYNNEI. V was trimmed by 8 bases and J by 7 bases, leaving 11 bases between them. This CDR3 is CASGQLSGELFF. The DNA for the CDR3 is TGTGCCAGCGGACAGCTAAGCGGGGAGCTGTTTTTT.

This clonotype was recorded at least ten times. The chain is built from TRBV29-1 and TRBJ2-2; 8 bases agree with TRBD1. CDR3 size: 16 residues. V was pared by 4 bases and J by 7 bases, with 14 bases of the junction left unmatched. Germline lookup yields CDR1 SQVTM and CDR2 ANQGSEA. This CDR3 reads CSVGSPGQGHIGELFF. CDR3 bases: TGCAGCGTTGGGAGTCCAGGACAGGGACATATCGGGGAGCTGTTTTTT.

This clonotype was found many times. The chain carries TRBV5-1 and TRBJ2-2; 13 bases fit TRBD2. In germline, CDR1 is SGHRS, CDR2 YFSETQ. Unmatched junction bases numbered 5, after V lost 4 bases and J lost 5 bases. There are 16 residues in the CDR3. The CDR3 here is CASSGGTSGATGELFF. CDR3 sequence (DNA): TGCGCCAGCAGCGGCGGGACTAGCGGGGCGACCGGGGAGCTGTTTTTT.

This clonotype has a handful of counts. The chain employs TRBV20-1 and TRBJ1-4; TRBD1 is a possible D gene (5 bases). The CDR3 sequence is 14 residues long. The germline V gene encodes CDR1 DFQATT and CDR2 SNEGSKA (reference sequence). Trimming shortened V by 6 bases and J by 5 bases, and 16 bases separated the two germline ends. CDR3 coding DNA: TGCAGTGCCAGCCGGGACGGACGGAATGAAAAACTGTTTTTT. This gives the protein CSASRDGRNEKLFF.

This clonotype was counted at least ten times. The J gene is TRBJ1-1, the V gene TRBV7-8, with 8 bases that match TRBD1. CDR1 is SGHVS, CDR2 FQNEAQ, per germline. This CDR3 is built from 15 residues. The V gene end was trimmed by 4 bases and the J gene end by 4 bases; junction bases not matched to a gene: 8. The CDR3 coding sequence is TGTGCCAGCAGCTCCTCCGACAGGGGTGGCACTGAAGCTTTCTTT. Translation gives CASSSSDRGGTEAFF. Full variable domain (outside the CDR3, taken from reference TRBV7-8 and TRBJ1-1): GAGVSQSPRYKVAKRGQDVALRCDPISGHVSLFWYQQALGQGPEFLTYFQNEAQLDKSGLPSDRFFAERPEGSVSTLKIQRTQQEDSAVYLCASSSSDRGGTEAFFGQGTRLTVV.

The table lists this clonotype with many counts. The rearrangement uses TRBV5-1 and TRBJ2-2; 9 bases are shared with TRBD1. CDR1 is SGHRS and CDR2 is YFSETQ in the germline V gene. The CDR3 length is 16 residues. The ends lost 0 bases at V and 3 bases at J; junction bases unmatched: 3. The CDR3 spells CASSLVGTGHTGELFF. CDR3 bases: TGCGCCAGCAGCTTGGTAGGGACAGGGCACACCGGGGAGCTGTTTTTT.

This clonotype was detected a few times. CDR3 sequence: CASSYIFGEQYF. Written as DNA, the CDR3 is TGTGCCAGCAGTTATATCTTTGGGGAGCAGTACTTC. This rearrangement joins TRBV6-2 or TRBV6-3 to TRBJ2-7, with unresolved D. The germline V gene encodes CDR1 MNHEY and CDR2 SVGEGT. The germline V and J ends were trimmed by 3 bases and 7 bases, with 10 bases remaining between them. This CDR3 contains 12 residues.

In its sample, this clonotype was seen a few times. The V and J genes are TRBV10-2 and TRBJ2-1; the D call may be TRBD1 or TRBD2 (5 bases each). V was pared by 7 bases and J by 6 bases, with 13 bases between. Germline CDR1 and CDR2: WSHSY and SAAADI. The CDR3 length is 13 residues. CDR3 sequence (DNA): TGCGCCAGCAACCCGAGGGGTGGCAATGAGCAGTTCTTC. This gives the protein CASNPRGGNEQFF.

This clonotype came up many times. V is TRBV5-1 and J is TRBJ2-2; 11 bases match TRBD2. CDR1 and CDR2 from the germline V gene are SGHRS and YFSETQ. The CDR3 sequence is 15 residues long. The junction had 8 bases not matched to a gene; V was cut back by 7 bases and J by 6 bases. CDR3 sequence (DNA): TGCGCCAGCCGCGTTACTAGCGGGAGTGCCGGGGAGCTGTTTTTT. Protein: CASRVTSGSAGELFF.

At least ten counts were recorded for this clonotype. This rearrangement joins TRBV15 to TRBJ2-1, with 9 bases lining up with TRBD2. There are 16 residues in the CDR3. J lost 2 bases, V lost 1 base, and 3 bases had no gene match. CDR1 LNHNV and CDR2 YYDKDF come from the germline V gene (reference sequence). CDR3 in amino acids: CATSRGSGSAYNEQFF. The CDR3 DNA reads TGTGCCACCAGCAGAGGTAGCGGGAGCGCCTACAATGAGCAGTTCTTC.